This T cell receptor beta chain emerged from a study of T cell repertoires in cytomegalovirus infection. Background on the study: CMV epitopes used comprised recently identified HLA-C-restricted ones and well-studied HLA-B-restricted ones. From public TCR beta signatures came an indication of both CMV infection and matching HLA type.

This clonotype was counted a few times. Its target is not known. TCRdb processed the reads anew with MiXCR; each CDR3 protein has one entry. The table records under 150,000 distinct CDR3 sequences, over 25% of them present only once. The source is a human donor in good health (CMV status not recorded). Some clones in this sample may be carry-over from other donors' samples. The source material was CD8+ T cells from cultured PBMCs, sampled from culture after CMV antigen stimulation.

CDR3 DNA sequence: TGTGCCACCAGCACACAGGGGACTGGGGCCAACGTCCTGACTTTC. Its translation is CATSTQGTGANVLTF. J is TRBJ2-6 and V is TRBV15, with 7 bases fitting TRBD1. The length of the CDR3 is 15 residues. The germline CDR1 and CDR2 sequences are LNHNV and YYDKDF (reference sequence). J was trimmed by 2 bases and V by 4 bases; bases with no gene match: 2.